The text below deals with one TCR beta chain. The entry originates in a study of blood T cell repertoires in COVID-19. Turning to the study itself: Samples taken during acute and convalescent COVID-19 were collected in the United States, Italy and Spain. The analysed material was cDNA or gDNA that came from T cells, B-cell-depleted T cells, or PBMCs.

V shed 2 bases and J shed 6 bases, with 16 bases lying between them. The CDR3 consists of 15 residues. Germline-derived CDR1 and CDR2 are SEHNR and FQNEAQ (reference sequence). Original processing notes: Reference gene primer amplification in the assay estimated nucleated cell counts. Generated by immunoSEQ multiplex PCR, the TCRdb table keeps only in-frame clones and is missing some. For V, J and clone size, that table is used; D and trimming come from the DNA. This repertoire shows 100,000 or so clones, roughly 85% found once; its top ten account for approximately 30%. The chain links TRBV7-9 to TRBJ1-2, with D possibly TRBD1 on 6 matching bases. Sequencing used peripheral blood. The receptor was isolated from a man between 65 and 85 years old with active or convalescent COVID-19. CDR3 in amino acids: CASSLRARGNDGYTF. The CDR3 DNA follows: TGTGCCAGCAGCTTAAGGGCCAGGGGTAATGATGGCTACACCTTC.